This entry is about one T cell receptor (beta chain). Its cognate antigen is unknown. This sample was taken from a study of shared clonotypes between healthy human individuals. Study-wide findings and caveats: It was the non-shared clonotypes that had lower generation probabilities than clonotypes shared by all four donors. Clonotype sharing across donors was expected to vary with sequencing depth. Limited genetic and exposure-history diversity came from having few donors.

V was trimmed by 7 bases and J by 5 bases, leaving 8 bases between them. This CDR3 comprises 12 residues. CDR1 is WNHNN and CDR2 is SYGVQD in the germline V gene (reference sequence). The protocol was immunoSEQ multiplex PCR, while the TCRdb copy is restricted to in-frame clones and leaves out a portion. The data contain around 550,000 clones, around 96% of them singletons. Source material: naive CD4+ T cells sorted from blood. Indicated subset: CD45RA+ positively selected. The receptor was isolated from a woman younger than 45 in good health. V usage is TRBV10-1 and J usage is TRBJ1-4; D is unresolved. CDR3 sequence: CASMIMNEKLFF. In DNA, the CDR3 is TGCGCCAGCATGATTATGAATGAAAAACTGTTTTTT.